This TCR beta chain comes out of a study of T cell repertoires in cytomegalovirus infection. The overall study: Evidence of both CMV infection and a matching HLA type came from public TCR beta signatures.

V gave up 0 bases and J gave up 7 bases, with 17 bases separating them. The CDR3 runs to 15 residues. Germline V lookup: CDR1 SGHRS, CDR2 YFSETQ. One entry per CDR3 protein, called by TCRdb with MiXCR from the reads. The sample shows 400,000 to 600,000 distinct CDR3 sequences, 40% to 50% of them seen only once. This clonotype was counted a few times. As yet, its antigen is unknown. This sequence was found in a human donor in good health (CMV status not recorded). Some clones in this sample may be carry-over from other donors' samples. The sample consisted of cultured PBMCs, taken from culture after CMV antigen stimulation. This sequence joins TRBV5-1 and TRBJ2-7; D remains unclear. The CDR3 sequence: CASSLGSWQAEEQYF. The CDR3 DNA reads TGCGCCAGCAGCTTGGGCAGCTGGCAGGCTGAAGAGCAGTACTTC. Full variable domain (outside the CDR3, taken from reference TRBV5-1 and TRBJ2-7): KAGVTQTPRYLIKTRGQQVTLSCSPISGHRSVSWYQQTPGQGLQFLFEYFSETQRNKGNFPGRFSGRQFSNSRSEMNVSTLELGDSALYLCASSLGSWQAEEQYFGPGTRLTVT.